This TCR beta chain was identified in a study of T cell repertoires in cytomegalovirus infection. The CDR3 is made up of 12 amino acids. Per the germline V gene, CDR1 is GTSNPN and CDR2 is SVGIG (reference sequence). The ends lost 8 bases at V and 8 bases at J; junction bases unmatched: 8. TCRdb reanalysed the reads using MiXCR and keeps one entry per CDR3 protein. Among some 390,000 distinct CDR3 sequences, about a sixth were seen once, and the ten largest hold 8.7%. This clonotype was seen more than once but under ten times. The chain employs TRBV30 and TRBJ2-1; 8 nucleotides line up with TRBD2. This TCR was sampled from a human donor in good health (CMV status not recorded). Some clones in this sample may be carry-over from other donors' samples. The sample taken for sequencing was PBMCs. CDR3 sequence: CATSGRTDEQFF. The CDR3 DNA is TGTGCCACAAGCGGGAGAACCGATGAGCAGTTCTTC.